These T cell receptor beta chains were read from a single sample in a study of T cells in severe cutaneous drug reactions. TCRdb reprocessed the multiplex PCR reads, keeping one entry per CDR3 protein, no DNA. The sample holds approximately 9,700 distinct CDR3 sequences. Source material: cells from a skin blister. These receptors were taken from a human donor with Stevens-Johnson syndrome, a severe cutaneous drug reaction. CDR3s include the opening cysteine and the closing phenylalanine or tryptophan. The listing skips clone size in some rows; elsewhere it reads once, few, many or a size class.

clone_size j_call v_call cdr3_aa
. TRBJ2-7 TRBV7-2 CASSPTTSGNFYEQYF
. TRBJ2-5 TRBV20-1 CSARGTASQETQYF
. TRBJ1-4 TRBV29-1 CSVYVIGGDATNEKLFF
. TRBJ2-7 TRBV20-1 CSAQRTSGPYEQYF
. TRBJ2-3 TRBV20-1 CSAPPTKTGPDTQYF
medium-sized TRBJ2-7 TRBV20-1 CSARDRGYEQYF
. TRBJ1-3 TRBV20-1 CSAPRQGRFENTIYF
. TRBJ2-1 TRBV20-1 CSASWQGGGEQFF
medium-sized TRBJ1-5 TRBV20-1 CSAILQNQPQHF
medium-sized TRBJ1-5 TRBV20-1 CSARDQRRRYNQPQHF
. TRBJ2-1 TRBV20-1 CSATQSGSNEQFF
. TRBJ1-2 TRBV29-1 CSVVPDSGDGYTF
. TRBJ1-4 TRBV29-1 CSVEGDHNEKLFF
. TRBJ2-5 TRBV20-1 CSASSRGGRIQETQYF
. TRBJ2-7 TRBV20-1 CSAPRDFYEQYF